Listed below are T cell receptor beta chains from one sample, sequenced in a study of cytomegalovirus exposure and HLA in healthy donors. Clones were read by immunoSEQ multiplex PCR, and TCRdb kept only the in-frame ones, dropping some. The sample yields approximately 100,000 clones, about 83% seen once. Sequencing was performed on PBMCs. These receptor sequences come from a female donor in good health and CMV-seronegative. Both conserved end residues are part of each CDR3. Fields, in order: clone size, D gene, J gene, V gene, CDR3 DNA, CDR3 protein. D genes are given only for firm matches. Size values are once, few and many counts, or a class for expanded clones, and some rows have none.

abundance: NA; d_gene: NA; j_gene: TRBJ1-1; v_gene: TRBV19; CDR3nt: TGTGCCAGTATTCCAGGGTCCGGCACTGAAGCTTTCTTT; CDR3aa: CASIPGSGTEAFF
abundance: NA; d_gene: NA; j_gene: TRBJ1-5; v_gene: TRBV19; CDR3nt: TGTGCCAGTTCGGCGGGGGGCCGACCAAGGCCCCAGCATTTT; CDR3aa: CASSAGGRPRPQHF
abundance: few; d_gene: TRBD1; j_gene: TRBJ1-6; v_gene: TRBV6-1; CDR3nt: TGTGCCAGCAGTGTATCGGGACAGGAGAATTCACCCCTCCACTTT; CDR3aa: CASSVSGQENSPLHF
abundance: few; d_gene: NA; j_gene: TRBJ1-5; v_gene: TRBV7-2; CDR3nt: TGTGCCAGCAGCGTTACAGGGAGTCAGCCCCAGCATTTT; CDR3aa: CASSVTGSQPQHF
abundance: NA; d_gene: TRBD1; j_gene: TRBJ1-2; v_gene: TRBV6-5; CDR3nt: TGTGCCAGCAGTTTCGCCGGGACAGGGGGCGCCTATGGCTACACCTTC; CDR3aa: CASSFAGTGGAYGYTF
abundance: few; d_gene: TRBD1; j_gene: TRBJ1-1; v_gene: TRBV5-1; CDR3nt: TGCGCCAGCAGCTTGGAGGCGCTCGGACAGGTTGGAGTACGAAGTGGCACTGAAGCTTTCTTT; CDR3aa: CASSLEALGQVGVRSGTEAFF
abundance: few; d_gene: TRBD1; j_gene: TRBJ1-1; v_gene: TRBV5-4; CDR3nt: TGTGCCAGCAGCCCGAAACCCGGGACAGGGAACACTGAAGCTTTCTTT; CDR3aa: CASSPKPGTGNTEAFF
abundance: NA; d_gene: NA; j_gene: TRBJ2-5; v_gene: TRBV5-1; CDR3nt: TGCGCCAGCAGCTTCGGGGGTGGAGAGACCCAGTACTTC; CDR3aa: CASSFGGGETQYF
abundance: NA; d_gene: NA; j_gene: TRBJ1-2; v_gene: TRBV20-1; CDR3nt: TGCAGTGCTCTCCTAGGGGGGGTCTACACCTTC; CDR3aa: CSALLGGVYTF
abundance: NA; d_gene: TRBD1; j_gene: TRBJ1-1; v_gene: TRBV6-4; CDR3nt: TGTGCCAGCAGTCGACAGGGGCCTGAAGCTTTCTTT; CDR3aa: CASSRQGPEAFF
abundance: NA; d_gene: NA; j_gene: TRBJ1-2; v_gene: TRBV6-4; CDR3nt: TGTGCCAGCAGTGCGGGGGACTATGGCTACACCTTC; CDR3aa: CASSAGDYGYTF
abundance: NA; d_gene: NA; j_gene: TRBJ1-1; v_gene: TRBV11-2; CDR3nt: TGTGCCAGCAGCCCGACGATCTCGCGGGGTTGGAACACTGAAGCTTTCTTT; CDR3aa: CASSPTISRGWNTEAFF
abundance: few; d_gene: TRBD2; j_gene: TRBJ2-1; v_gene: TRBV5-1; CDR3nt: TGCGCCAGCAGCCGGGGACTAGCGGGGGGGCGCCCCACCAATGAGCAGTTCTTC; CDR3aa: CASSRGLAGGRPTNEQFF
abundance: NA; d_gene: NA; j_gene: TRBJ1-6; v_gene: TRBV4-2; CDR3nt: TGTGCCAGCAGCCAAATTCGGGGGGGATCGAATTCACCCCTCCACTTT; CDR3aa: CASSQIRGGSNSPLHF
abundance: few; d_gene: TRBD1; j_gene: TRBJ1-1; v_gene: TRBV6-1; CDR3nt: TGTGCCAGCAGTGGACAGGGAAACACTGAAGCTTTCTTT; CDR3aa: CASSGQGNTEAFF
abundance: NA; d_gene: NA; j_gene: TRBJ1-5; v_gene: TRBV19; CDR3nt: TGTGCCAGTGATAGGGGTAAGGGCAATCAGCCCCAGCATTTT; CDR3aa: CASDRGKGNQPQHF
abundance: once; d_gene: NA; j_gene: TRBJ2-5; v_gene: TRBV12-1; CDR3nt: TGTGCCAGCAGCTCGGGACCCGACAGGGGGGGTTGCCAAGAGACCCAGTACTTC; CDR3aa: CASSSGPDRGGCQETQYF
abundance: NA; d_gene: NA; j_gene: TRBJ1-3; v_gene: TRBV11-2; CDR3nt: TGTGCCAGCAGCTTAGAATTTCGGGCAAGAGGGCCTGGAAACACCATATATTTT; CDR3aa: CASSLEFRARGPGNTIYF
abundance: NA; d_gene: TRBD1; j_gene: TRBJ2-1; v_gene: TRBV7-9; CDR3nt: TGTGCCAGCAGCGATAGGGCAGGGGGCTGGTACAATGAGCAGTTCTTC; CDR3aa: CASSDRAGGWYNEQFF
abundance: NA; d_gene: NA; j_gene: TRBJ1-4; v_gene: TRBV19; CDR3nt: TGTGCCAGTAGTACCTGGCAGGAAAATGAAAAACTGTTTTTT; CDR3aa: CASSTWQENEKLFF
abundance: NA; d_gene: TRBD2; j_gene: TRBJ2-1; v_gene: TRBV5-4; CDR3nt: TGTGCCAGCAGCTTGGCGCCTAGCGGGTCAAACAATGAGCAGTTCTTC; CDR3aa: CASSLAPSGSNNEQFF
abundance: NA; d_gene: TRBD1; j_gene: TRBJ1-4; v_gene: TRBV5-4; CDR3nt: TGTGCCAGCAGCTTAGGACAGGGGGCTTTTAATGAAAAACTGTTTTTT; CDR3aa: CASSLGQGAFNEKLFF
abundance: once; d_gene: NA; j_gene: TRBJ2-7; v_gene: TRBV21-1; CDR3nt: TGTGCCAGCAGCGTCAGGGGGCTTCTCTCCTACGAGCAGTACTTC; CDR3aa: CASSVRGLLSYEQYF
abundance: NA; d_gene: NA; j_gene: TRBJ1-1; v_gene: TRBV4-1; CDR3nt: TGCGCCAGCAGCCCTGACAGTATTGAAGCTTTCTTT; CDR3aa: CASSPDSIEAFF
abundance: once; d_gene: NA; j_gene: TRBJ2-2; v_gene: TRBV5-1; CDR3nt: TGCGCCAGCACCTTGGGGCAGGTTGCATGGGGGGAGCTGTTTTTT; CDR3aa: CASTLGQVAWGELFF
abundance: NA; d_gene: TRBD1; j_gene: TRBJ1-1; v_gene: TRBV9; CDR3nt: TGTGCCAGCAGCGCGACAGGGGGAACGAACACTGAAGCTTTCTTT; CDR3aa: CASSATGGTNTEAFF
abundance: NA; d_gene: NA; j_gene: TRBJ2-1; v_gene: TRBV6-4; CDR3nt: TGTGCCAGCAGCACAGGGAACCCCTACAATGAGCAGTTCTTC; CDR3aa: CASSTGNPYNEQFF
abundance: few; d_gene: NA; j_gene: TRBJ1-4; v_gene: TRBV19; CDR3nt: TGTGCCAGTAGTTCCAGGGTAACTAATGAAAAACTGTTTTTT; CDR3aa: CASSSRVTNEKLFF
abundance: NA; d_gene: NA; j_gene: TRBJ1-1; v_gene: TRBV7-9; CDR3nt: TGTGCCAGCAGTCCTCGGGTTTTGAACACTGAAGCTTTCTTT; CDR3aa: CASSPRVLNTEAFF
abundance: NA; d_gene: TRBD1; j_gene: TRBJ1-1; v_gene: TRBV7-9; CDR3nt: TGTGCCAGCAGCCTCCCGGGACAGGGATCGGGTGAAGCTTTCTTT; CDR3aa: CASSLPGQGSGEAFF
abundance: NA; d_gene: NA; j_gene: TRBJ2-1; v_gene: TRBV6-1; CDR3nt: TGTGCCAGCAGTGAAGGGAGCCGCGGTTATGAGCAGTTCTTC; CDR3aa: CASSEGSRGYEQFF
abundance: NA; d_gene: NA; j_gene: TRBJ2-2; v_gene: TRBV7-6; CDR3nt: TGTGCCAGCAGCAAAGCATCAGGGTCTGCCGGGGAGCTGTTTTTT; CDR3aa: CASSKASGSAGELFF
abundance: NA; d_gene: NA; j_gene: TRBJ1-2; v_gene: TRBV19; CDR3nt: TGTGCCAGTAGTATCGGGCAGGGAGGCTATGGCTACACCTTC; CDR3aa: CASSIGQGGYGYTF
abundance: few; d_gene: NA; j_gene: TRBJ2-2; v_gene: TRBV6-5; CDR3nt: TGTGCCAGCAGTTACCCGACAGGGGAGGGCACCGGGGAGCTGTTTTTT; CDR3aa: CASSYPTGEGTGELFF
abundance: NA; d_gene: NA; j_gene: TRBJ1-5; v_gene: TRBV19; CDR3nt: TGTGCCAGTAGTTTGGGGGCGGATAGCAATCAGCCCCAGCATTTT; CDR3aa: CASSLGADSNQPQHF
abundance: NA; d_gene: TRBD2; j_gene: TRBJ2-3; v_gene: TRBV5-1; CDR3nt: TGCGCCAGCAGCTTGACGGAGCGGGGGGGCACAGATACGCAGTATTTT; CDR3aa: CASSLTERGGTDTQYF
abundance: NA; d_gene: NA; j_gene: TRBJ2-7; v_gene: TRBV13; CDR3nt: TGTGCCAGCAGCTTAGGACAGTTCCCCTACGAGCAGTACTTC; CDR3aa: CASSLGQFPYEQYF
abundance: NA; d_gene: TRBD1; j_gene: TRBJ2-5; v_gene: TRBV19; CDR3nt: TGTGCCAGTAGTATTTTTCCGTCCGGGACAGGGCCCGGAGAGACCCAGTACTTC; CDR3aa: CASSIFPSGTGPGETQYF
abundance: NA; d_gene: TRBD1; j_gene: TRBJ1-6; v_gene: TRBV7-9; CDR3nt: TGTGCCAGCAGCCCACTGACAGGGGCCCCTTCAAATTCACCCCTCCACTTT; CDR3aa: CASSPLTGAPSNSPLHF
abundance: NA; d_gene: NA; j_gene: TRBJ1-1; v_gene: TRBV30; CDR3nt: TGTGCCTGTGGCGGGGGGGAGGTAGGAGCTTTCTTT; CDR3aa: CACGGGEVGAFF
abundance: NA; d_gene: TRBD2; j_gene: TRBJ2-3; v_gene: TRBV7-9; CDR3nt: TGTGCCAGCAGCTTGGCTAGCGGGGGGTTAATCCGCACAGATACGCAGTATTTT; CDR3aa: CASSLASGGLIRTDTQYF
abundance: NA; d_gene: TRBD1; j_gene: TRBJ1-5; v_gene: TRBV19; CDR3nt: TGTGCCAGTAGGGGGACAGGGGGCTATCAGCCCCAGCATTTT; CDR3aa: CASRGTGGYQPQHF
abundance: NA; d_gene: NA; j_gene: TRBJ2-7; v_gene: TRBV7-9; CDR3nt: TGTGCCAGCAGCCGAACAGGTGGCTCCTACGAGCAGTACTTC; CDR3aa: CASSRTGGSYEQYF
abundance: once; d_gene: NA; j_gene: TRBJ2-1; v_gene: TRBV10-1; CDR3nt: TGCGCCAGCAGTATGTATGCGGGGGCCCAGTGGAGCAATGAGCAGTTCTTC; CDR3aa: CASSMYAGAQWSNEQFF
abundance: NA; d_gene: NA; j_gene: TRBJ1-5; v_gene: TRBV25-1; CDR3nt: TGTGCCAGCAGTTCAGGGTGGCAGCCCCAGCATTTT; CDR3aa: CASSSGWQPQHF
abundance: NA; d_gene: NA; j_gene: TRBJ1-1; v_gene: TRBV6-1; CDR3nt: TGTGCCAGCACCTGGCGGGCTGAAGCTTTCTTT; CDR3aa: CASTWRAEAFF
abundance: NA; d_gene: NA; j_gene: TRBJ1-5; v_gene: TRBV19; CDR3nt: TGTGCCAGTAGTATAGGCCCCAGGGTTAAGGATCAGCCCCAGCATTTT; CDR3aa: CASSIGPRVKDQPQHF
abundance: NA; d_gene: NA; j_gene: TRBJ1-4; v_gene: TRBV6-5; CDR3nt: TGTGCCAGCGGCCCGTGGCTGGCAACTAATGAAAAACTGTTTTTT; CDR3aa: CASGPWLATNEKLFF
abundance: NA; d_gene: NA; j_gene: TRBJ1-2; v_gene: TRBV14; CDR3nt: TGTGCCAGCAGCCAAGTTCACAAGTCTAACTATGGCTACACCTTC; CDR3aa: CASSQVHKSNYGYTF
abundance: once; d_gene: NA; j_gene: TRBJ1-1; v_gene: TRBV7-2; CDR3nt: TGTGCCAGCACCAAATCACAGGGCAGATACGGCACTGAAGCTTTCTTT; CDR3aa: CASTKSQGRYGTEAFF
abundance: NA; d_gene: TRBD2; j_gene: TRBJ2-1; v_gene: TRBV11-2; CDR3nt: TGTGCCAGCAGCTTGGGGGTCAGCGGGGGGGCCCGGGAGCAGTTCTTC; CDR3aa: CASSLGVSGGAREQFF
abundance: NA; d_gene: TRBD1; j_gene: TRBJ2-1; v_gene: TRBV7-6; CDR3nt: TGTGCCAGCAGCTCATACCTCCGGGACAGCTCCTACAATGAGCAGTTCTTC; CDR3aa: CASSSYLRDSSYNEQFF
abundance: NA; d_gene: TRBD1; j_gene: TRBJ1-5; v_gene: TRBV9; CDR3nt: TGTGCCAGCAACCTCGATGGGACAGATGAATCCGATCAGCCCCAGCATTTT; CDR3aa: CASNLDGTDESDQPQHF
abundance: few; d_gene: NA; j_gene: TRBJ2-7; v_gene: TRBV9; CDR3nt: TGTGCCAGCAGCGTAGACGCAGGGAAGGGTGGCGAGCAGTACTTC; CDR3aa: CASSVDAGKGGEQYF
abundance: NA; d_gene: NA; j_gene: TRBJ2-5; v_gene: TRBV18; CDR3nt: TGTGCCAGCTCACCTAGCGTACAGGGTGGGCTCCAAGAGACCCAGTACTTC; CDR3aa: CASSPSVQGGLQETQYF
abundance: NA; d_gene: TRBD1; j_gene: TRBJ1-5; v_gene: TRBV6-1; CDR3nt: TGTGCCAGCAGTGAATTTTTACAGGGGGTTCAGCCCCAGCATTTT; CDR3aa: CASSEFLQGVQPQHF
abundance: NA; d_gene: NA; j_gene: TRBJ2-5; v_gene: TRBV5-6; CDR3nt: TGTGCCAGCAGCTTGCGGGGTGGCGAGACCCAGTACTTC; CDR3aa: CASSLRGGETQYF